The next 27 T cell receptor beta chains were all read from a single sample in a study of long-term antiretroviral therapy in people with HIV. At survey level, the immunoSEQ assay was run in its v3.0 version. TCRdb's table, derived via immunoSEQ multiplex PCR, lists solely in-frame clones and lacks some. The sample consists of about 39,000 clones, about 86% of them appearing once. The sample here was unsorted PBMCs, taken just before starting antiretroviral therapy. The receptors come from a woman between 18 and 29 years old with HIV.

This chain uses TRBV28 with TRBJ1-2, with unresolved D. Germline values: CDR1 MDHEN, CDR2 SYDVKM. Trimming shortened V by 3 bases and J by 9 bases, and 14 bases separated the two germline ends. This CDR3 comprises 13 residues. CDR3 bases: TGTGCCAGCAGTTTCACGACCCCAGCCCGCTACACCTTC. Its translation is CASSFTTPARYTF.

The chain has TRBV19 and TRBJ2-2; no definite D call. V lost 1 base, J lost 4 bases, and 16 bases lay in between. The CDR3 loop spans 17 amino acids. Germline V gene data show CDR1 as LNHDA and CDR2 as SQIVND (reference sequence). The CDR3 sequence is CASSIAISARGTGELFF. The CDR3 region has the DNA TGTGCCAGTAGTATAGCTATAAGCGCCCGAGGCACCGGGGAGCTGTTTTTT.

This chain links TRBV7-9 with TRBJ2-1; D not resolved. CDR3 length: 18 residues. Germline CDR1 and CDR2: SEHNR and FQNEAQ (reference sequence). Trimming shortened V by 1 base and J by 0 bases, and 16 bases separated the two germline ends. The CDR3 sequence is CASSLGARVGPSYNEQFF. For the CDR3, the DNA is TGTGCCAGCAGCTTAGGAGCCCGAGTTGGGCCCTCCTACAATGAGCAGTTCTTC.

This chain uses TRBV6-5 with TRBJ2-1; 11 nucleotides align to TRBD2. CDR3 length: 15 residues. The V segment lost 6 bases and the J segment 7 bases; nucleotides outside the gene matches: 8. The V gene's germline CDR1 is MNHEY and CDR2 SVGAGI. CDR3: CASRGSGREGNEQFF. The CDR3, as DNA: TGTGCCAGCAGGGGTAGCGGGAGGGAAGGAAATGAGCAGTTCTTC.

The table lists this clone with a count of one. The CDR3 here is CASSSSRGDDGYTF. The CDR3 DNA reads as TGTGCCAGCAGCTCGTCCAGGGGGGATGATGGCTACACCTTC. This chain uses TRBV5-4 with TRBJ1-2, with 7 nucleotides matching TRBD1. CDR1 SGHNT and CDR2 YYREEE come from the germline V gene (reference sequence). The V and J ends lost 3 bases and 6 bases, in that order; junction bases with no gene match: 8. CDR3 length: 14 residues.

The V and J genes are TRBV19 and TRBJ2-1, with 7 positions matching TRBD2. With 5 bases clipped from V and 9 bases from J, the junction kept 10 bases outside the gene matches. This CDR3 has 14 residues. Germline values: CDR1 LNHDA, CDR2 SQIVND (reference sequence). Here the CDR3 reads CASSAPTSWGEQFF. The CDR3 nucleotides are TGTGCCAGTAGTGCTCCGACTAGCTGGGGTGAGCAGTTCTTC.

As regards this clone: At one end the junction does not follow the germline gene, possibly because of a read error. This chain joins TRBV5-3 and TRBJ1-2, with D maybe TRBD1 (6 bases). TRBV5-3 is marked as an open reading frame, function uncertain. The CDR3 runs to 14 residues. DNA for the CDR3: TGTGCCAGCAGCTCCCACAGGGATATGGGCGGCTACACCTTC. Protein sequence: CASSSHRDMGGYTF.

V and J are TRBV6-5 and TRBJ1-6; D not resolved. CDR1 MNHEY and CDR2 SVGAGI come from the germline V gene. The CDR3 spans 14 residues. V dropped 2 bases and J dropped 6 bases, with 8 bases sitting between them. The CDR3, as DNA: TGTGCCAGCAGTTACACAGCTATTAATTCACCCCTCCACTTT. Translation: CASSYTAINSPLHF.

The CDR3 loop reads CASSPDSRPWMNTEAFF. The CDR3, as DNA: TGTGCCAGTAGCCCGGACAGCAGACCGTGGATGAACACTGAAGCTTTCTTT. J is TRBJ1-1 and V is TRBV19, with D tentatively TRBD1 (6 bases). The V gene's germline CDR1 is LNHDA and CDR2 SQIVND (reference sequence). The CDR3 is made up of 17 amino acids. Trimming stripped 6 bases from V and 0 bases from J, with 20 bases between.

This chain links TRBV29-1 with TRBJ2-5, with D perhaps TRBD2 (6 bases). CDR1 and CDR2 (germline): SQVTM, ANQGSEA. The CDR3 totals 12 residues. Trimming stripped 1 base from V and 10 bases from J, with 13 bases between. The CDR3 sequence is CSVEATSTHQYF. In nucleotides, the CDR3 is TGCAGCGTTGAAGCGACTAGTACTCACCAGTACTTC.

The V call is TRBV25-1, the J call TRBJ1-4; TRBD1 might be the D (5 bases). The CDR3 is 16 residues long. Germline lookup yields CDR1 MGHDK and CDR2 SYGVNS. Trimming shortened V by 1 base and J by 4 bases, and 13 bases separated the two germline ends. The CDR3 coding sequence is TGTGCCAGCAGTGAATGGGGGGTAAAGCTTAATGAAAAACTGTTTTTT. This codes for CASSEWGVKLNEKLFF.

The chain joins TRBV9 to TRBJ2-5; D gene uncertain. The germline gives CDR1 SGDLS, CDR2 YYNGEE. Deletions cut 3 bases from V and 2 bases from J, with 11 bases between. The CDR3 has 14 amino acids. The CDR3 nucleotides read TGTGCCAGCAGCGAGTGGGGTTATCAAGAGACCCAGTACTTC. Translating gives CASSEWGYQETQYF.

The chain recombines TRBV5-1 with TRBJ2-2, with 12 bases aligning to TRBD2. Germline CDR1 SGHRS, CDR2 YFSETQ. The CDR3 extends over 17 amino acids. V was clipped by 1 base and J by 6 bases; unmatched bases: 7. The CDR3 sequence: CASSLLAGGPRPGELFF. The CDR3 DNA follows: TGCGCCAGCAGCTTGCTAGCGGGAGGGCCCCGTCCCGGGGAGCTGTTTTTT.

In this sample, this clone is medium-sized. The chain links TRBV27 to TRBJ2-7, with 9 bases fitting TRBD2. Trimming at V came to 4 bases and at J to 6 bases, leaving 4 bases not matched to a gene. This CDR3 contains 13 residues. CDR1 MNHEY and CDR2 SMNVEV come from the germline V gene (reference sequence). The DNA for the CDR3 is TGTGCCAGCAGTTCCGGGACTAGCTTCGAGCAGTACTTC. Translation gives CASSSGTSFEQYF.

The chain recombines TRBV27 with TRBJ2-1; the D is unclear. V lost 6 bases and J lost 5, with 20 bases in between. The CDR3 runs to 16 residues. Germline CDR1 reads MNHEY; CDR2 reads SMNVEV (reference sequence). The CDR3 region is CASRDMKAHKNNEQFF. CDR3 coding DNA: TGTGCCAGCAGGGATATGAAGGCGCACAAAAACAATGAGCAGTTCTTC.

The chain has TRBV7-3 and TRBJ2-1, with D maybe TRBD2 (5 bases). The ends were cut back, 2 bases at V and 4 bases at J, with 12 bases in the middle. Germline-derived CDR1 and CDR2 are SGHTA and FQGTGA. There are 15 residues in the CDR3. The CDR3 DNA reads as TGTGCCAGCAGCTTAGATCCTAGGGAGTACAATGAGCAGTTCTTC. Residues: CASSLDPREYNEQFF.

The chain couples TRBV19 to TRBJ2-7, with TRBD2 matching 10 bases. Unmatched junction bases numbered 5, after V lost 3 bases and J lost 0 bases. This CDR3 spans 16 amino acids. Per germline, CDR1 LNHDA and CDR2 SQIVND (reference sequence). The CDR3 DNA follows: TGTGCCAGTAGTATTAGCGGGAGGTCGAGCTCCTACGAGCAGTACTTC. This encodes CASSISGRSSSYEQYF. Variable domain in full (rest from reference TRBV19 and TRBJ2-7): DGGITQSPKYLFRKEGQNVTLSCEQNLNHDAMYWYRQDPGQGLRLIYYSQIVNDFQKGDIAEGYSVSREKKESFPLTVTSAQKNPTAFYLCASSISGRSSSYEQYFGPGTRLTVT.

Details on this clone: A junction boundary mismatches the germline segment, possibly from a read error. CDR3: CASSPAGAEYRDFSDEQYF. DNA for the CDR3: TGCGCCAGCAGCCCCGCCGGGGCAGAATATCGAGACTTCTCCGACGAGCAGTACTTC. The V gene is TRBV4-1, the J gene TRBJ2-7; D is tentatively TRBD1 or TRBD2 (5 bases each). The CDR3 sequence is 19 residues long. From germline, CDR1 is MGHRA and CDR2 YSYEKL.

In nucleotides, the CDR3 is TGTGCCAGCAGTCCTAGCGGGAGTATGGTAGAGACCCAGTACTTC. Translating it yields CASSPSGSMVETQYF. The chain is built from TRBV7-2 and TRBJ2-5, with 10 bases that match TRBD2. Trimming took 6 bases from V and 4 from J; bases not matched to a gene: 8. The CDR3 is made up of 15 amino acids. From germline, CDR1 is SGHTA and CDR2 FQGNSA. The full variable domain, with the rest looked up from reference TRBV7-2 and TRBJ2-5, is GAGVSQSPSNKVTEKGKDVELRCDPISGHTALYWYRQSLGQGLEFLIYFQGNSAPDKSGLPSDRFSAERTGGSVSTLTIQRTQQEDSAVYLCASSPSGSMVETQYFGPGTRLLVL.

This chain connects TRBV21-1 to TRBJ2-7; the DNA was not used to check the table's D call, TRBD2. TRBV21-1 is tagged as a pseudogene. The CDR3 contains 20 residues. CDR3 region: CASSPPYELAGGLRSYEQYF. For the CDR3, the DNA is TGTGCCAGCAGCCCCCCCTATGAATTAGCGGGAGGGTTACGCTCCTACGAGCAGTACTTC.

The gene calls are TRBV27 and TRBJ2-7; D not certain. CDR3 length: 11 residues. Trimming left V 8 bases short and J 0 bases short, with 5 bases between. Germline V gene lookup returns CDR1 MNHEY and CDR2 SMNVEV (reference sequence). The chain's CDR3 is CASGYSYEQYF. DNA for the CDR3: TGTGCCAGCGGGTACTCCTACGAGCAGTACTTC.

This clone was seen more than once but under ten times. The genes are TRBV20-1 and TRBJ2-5; D is ambiguous. V shed 7 bases and J shed 1 base, with 4 bases lying between them. CDR1 and CDR2 (germline): DFQATT, SNEGSKA (reference sequence). The CDR3 runs 10 residues. In DNA form, the CDR3 reads TGCAGTGGAATCCAAGAGACCCAGTACTTC. Encoded protein: CSGIQETQYF.

This chain connects TRBV5-4 to TRBJ1-1; D may be TRBD1 (5 bases). The CDR3 sequence is 13 residues long. Trimming removed 0 bases from V and 10 bases from J, with 13 bases in between. The germline gives CDR1 SGHNT, CDR2 YYREEE (reference sequence). CDR3 protein: CASSLDDRGGAFF. As DNA, the CDR3 is TGTGCCAGCAGCTTGGACGACCGGGGGGGAGCTTTCTTT.

This clone is a singleton in its sample. The chain employs TRBV28 and TRBJ2-5, with a weak D call TRBD2 (5 bases). Germline CDR1 is MDHEN and CDR2 is SYDVKM. The CDR3 has 15 residues. The V and J ends lost 2 bases and 7 bases respectively, with 17 bases between them. In nucleotides, the CDR3 is TGTGCCAGCAGTTTAAGTCTCTTCCCGGGAAGGACCCAGTACTTC. This sequence encodes CASSLSLFPGRTQYF.

This chain joins TRBV18 and TRBJ2-5; TRBD1 matches at 9 bases. Trimming cost V 5 bases and J 4 bases; bases outside gene matches: 8. This CDR3 has 15 residues. Germline CDR1 KGHSH, CDR2 LQKENI. This chain's CDR3 is CASSSATGGLETQYF. In DNA, the CDR3 is TGTGCCAGCTCATCCGCGACAGGGGGTTTAGAGACCCAGTACTTC.

A single count supports this clone. The chain uses TRBV4-3 and TRBJ1-2; 8 nucleotides match TRBD1. J lost 2 bases, V lost 3 bases, and 2 bases had no gene match. Germline-derived CDR1 and CDR2 are LGHNA and YSLEER. The CDR3 sequence is 14 residues long. The CDR3 protein is CASSQYRGNYGYTF. The CDR3 coding sequence is TGCGCCAGCAGCCAGTACAGGGGGAACTATGGCTACACCTTC.

This chain uses TRBV7-2 with TRBJ2-7; maybe TRBD1 (6 bases). Germline V gene data show CDR1 as SGHTA and CDR2 as FQGNSA. The V gene lost 1 base and the J gene lost 2 bases, with 9 bases spanning the gap. The CDR3 extends over 14 amino acids. For the CDR3, the DNA is TGTGCCAGCAGCTTAGTACAGGGCGCCTACGAGCAGTACTTC. Protein sequence: CASSLVQGAYEQYF.